The 17 T cell receptor beta chains below come from one sample, sequenced in a study of early T cells in non-severe SARS-CoV-2 infection. One entry per CDR3 protein, called by TCRdb with MiXCR from the 5' RACE reads. The data contain some 34,000 distinct CDR3 sequences, 4.7% of them singletons. The source material was whole blood. These receptors all stem from an adult who was a healthcare worker with PCR-confirmed SARS-CoV-2 infection or an uninfected control (not recorded which).

Ten or more counts support this clonotype. This sequence joins TRBV19 and TRBJ2-2; D may be TRBD1 (7 bases). CDR3 size: 11 residues. Per the germline V gene, CDR1 is LNHDA and CDR2 is SQIVND (reference sequence). V lost 9 bases to trimming and J lost 6 bases, with 8 bases between them. CDR3 amino acids: CASRGAGELFF. The CDR3 DNA is TGTGCCAGCAGGGGGGCCGGGGAGCTGTTTTTT. Filled out from reference TRBV19 and TRBJ2-2, the complete variable domain reads DGGITQSPKYLFRKEGQNVTLSCEQNLNHDAMYWYRQDPGQGLRLIYYSQIVNDFQKGDIAEGYSVSREKKESFPLTVTSAQKNPTAFYLCASRGAGELFFGEGSRLTVL.

This clonotype has only a few counts. V and J are TRBV7-9 and TRBJ2-7; 7 nucleotides align to TRBD1. Germline assignment: CDR1 SEHNR and CDR2 FQNEAQ (reference sequence). V shed 5 bases, J shed 2 bases, and the junction held 9 bases outside the gene matches. The CDR3 extends over 15 amino acids. The CDR3 DNA reads as TGTGCCAGCAGCACTGTGGGACAGCCCACCTACGAGCAGTACTTC. Protein product: CASSTVGQPTYEQYF.

The rearrangement uses TRBV5-4 and TRBJ2-1, with 8 bases identical to TRBD2. V was clipped by 4 bases and J by 8 bases; unmatched bases: 14. Germline CDR1 reads SGHNT; CDR2 reads YYREEE (reference sequence). The CDR3 is made up of 16 amino acids. CDR3 sequence reads: CASSDTSGLGDDEQFF. For the CDR3, the DNA is TGTGCCAGCAGCGATACTAGCGGCCTGGGCGACGATGAGCAGTTCTTC.

The chain has TRBV20-1 and TRBJ1-2; no clear D. The CDR3 is 11 residues long. Germline V gene data show CDR1 as DFQATT and CDR2 as SNEGSKA (reference sequence). V was clipped by 6 bases and J by 4 bases, with 9 bases between them. The CDR3 here is CSARFAYGYTF. Written as DNA, the CDR3 is TGCAGTGCCCGATTCGCCTATGGCTACACCTTC.

The table lists this clonotype with many counts. DNA for the CDR3: TGCACCAGCAGCCACCTAGCGGGGTACAATGAGCAGTTCTTC. Protein sequence: CTSSHLAGYNEQFF. V is TRBV1 and J is TRBJ2-1; the D call of TRBD2 is as the table states it, not checked on the DNA. TRBV1 is shown as a pseudogene. CDR3 size: 14 residues.

This clonotype was picked up many times. The chain recombines TRBV20-1 with TRBJ2-3; D not certain. Per the germline V gene, CDR1 is DFQATT and CDR2 is SNEGSKA (reference sequence). Deletions cut 3 bases from V and 0 bases from J, with 4 bases between. The CDR3 has 12 amino acids. The CDR3 region has the DNA TGCAGTGCTAGGGAGAGCACAGATACGCAGTATTTT. Translating it yields CSARESTDTQYF.

This clonotype was recorded at least ten times. This chain uses TRBV20-1 with TRBJ2-7; the D gene is possibly TRBD1 (5 bases). Germline V CDR1 and CDR2: DFQATT, SNEGSKA (reference sequence). V was pared by 3 bases and J by 2 bases, with 14 bases between. The CDR3 is made up of 14 amino acids. The CDR3 here is CSASWPGPTYEQYF. The DNA for the CDR3 is TGCAGTGCTAGTTGGCCAGGGCCAACCTACGAGCAGTACTTC.

This clonotype was seen ten or more times. This sequence joins TRBV30 and TRBJ2-1; D is undetermined. The CDR3 consists of 13 residues. CDR1 GTSNPN and CDR2 SVGIG come from the germline V gene (reference sequence). The V gene lost 0 bases and the J gene lost 4 bases, with 7 bases spanning the gap. CDR3 residues: CAWSVQPYNEQFF. Written as DNA, the CDR3 is TGTGCCTGGAGTGTCCAACCTTACAATGAGCAGTTCTTC.

This clonotype was detected a few times. The chain carries TRBV9 and TRBJ2-6, with D unresolved. Germline loops: CDR1 SGDLS, CDR2 YYNGEE. This CDR3 has 16 residues. The V gene lost 3 bases and the J gene lost 0 bases, with 10 bases spanning the gap. In DNA form, the CDR3 reads TGTGCCAGCAGCGCCCACACAGACTCTGGGGCCAACGTCCTGACTTTC. Protein product: CASSAHTDSGANVLTF. The full variable domain, with the rest looked up from reference TRBV9 and TRBJ2-6, is DSGVTQTPKHLITATGQRVTLRCSPRSGDLSVYWYQQSLDQGLQFLIQYYNGEERAKGNILERFSAQQFPDLHSELNLSSLELGDSALYFCASSAHTDSGANVLTFGAGSRLTVL.

Many counts were recorded for this clonotype. V gene TRBV11-2 combines with J gene TRBJ2-3, with TRBD1 as a possible D gene (6 bases). Per germline, CDR1 SGHAT and CDR2 FQNNGV. The CDR3 has 16 amino acids. Trimming removed 5 bases from V and 2 bases from J, with 17 bases in between. CDR3 coding DNA: TGTGCCAGCAGCGCCGGGACACTAAAAGCCACAGATACGCAGTATTTT. Translating it yields CASSAGTLKATDTQYF.

The sample holds many counts of this clonotype. The chain employs TRBV5-1 and TRBJ1-5; D is unclear. With 4 bases removed from V and 0 bases from J, the gap between germline ends came to 5 bases. This CDR3 spans 13 amino acids. Germline loops: CDR1 SGHRS, CDR2 YFSETQ. The CDR3 DNA sequence: TGCGCCAGCAGCACGAGTAGCAATCAGCCCCAGCATTTT. Residues: CASSTSSNQPQHF.

In the case of this clonotype: This may arise from a read error, as a much more abundant clone is one base away. The rearrangement uses TRBV10-2 and TRBJ2-7; TRBD2 agrees at 11 bases. The V and J ends lost 6 bases and 2 bases, in that order; junction bases with no gene match: 9. From germline, CDR1 is WSHSY and CDR2 SAAADI. This CDR3 contains 16 residues. Here the CDR3 reads CASSEPISGGAYEQYF. In nucleotides, the CDR3 is TGCGCCAGCAGCGAGCCTATTAGCGGGGGGGCCTACGAGCAGTACTTC.

This clonotype was observed a handful of times. The gene calls are TRBV28 and TRBJ1-1; 7 nucleotides match TRBD1. The CDR3 runs 15 residues. V lost 7 bases and J lost 0; bases outside the gene matches: 8. Germline CDR1 reads MDHEN; CDR2 reads SYDVKM. DNA of the CDR3: TGTGCCAGCATTCGAGGGGGCCCTCTGAACACTGAAGCTTTCTTT. As protein: CASIRGGPLNTEAFF.

This clonotype was seen ten or more times. The J gene is TRBJ2-3, the V gene TRBV5-1; 11 bases are shared with TRBD2. CDR3 length: 16 residues. CDR1 and CDR2 from the germline V gene are SGHRS and YFSETQ. The V gene end was trimmed by 3 bases and the J gene end by 3 bases; junction bases not matched to a gene: 6. The CDR3 spells CASSSGTSGLTDTQYF. The DNA of the CDR3 is TGCGCCAGCAGCTCCGGGACTAGCGGACTTACAGATACGCAGTATTTT.

This clonotype has ten or more counts. The chain recombines TRBV7-8 with TRBJ2-2, with 10 bases fitting TRBD1. Germline values: CDR1 SGHVS, CDR2 FQNEAQ. Losses at the gene ends were 0 bases for V and 5 bases for J; bases not matched to a gene: 6. This CDR3 spans 17 amino acids. CDR3 coding DNA: TGTGCCAGCAGCTTAGCCGTAAGGACAGGGGGAACCGGGGAGCTGTTTTTT. Its protein is CASSLAVRTGGTGELFF.

This clonotype occurred many times. The CDR3, as DNA: TGTGCCAGCAGTTCTCCGGGACAGGGGGCTATAGAGCAGTACTTC. Translated: CASSSPGQGAIEQYF. The chain employs TRBV27 and TRBJ2-7, with 12 bases fitting TRBD1. Germline V gene sequence: CDR1 MNHEY, CDR2 SMNVEV (reference sequence). V dropped 4 bases and J dropped 7; count of bases not matched to a gene: 8. The CDR3 runs to 15 residues.

This clonotype was seen more than once but under ten times. The chain couples TRBV7-9 to TRBJ2-2; tentatively, D is TRBD1 (5 bases). With 5 bases removed from V and 0 bases from J, the gap between germline ends came to 13 bases. This CDR3 has 16 residues. Germline V gene sequence: CDR1 SEHNR, CDR2 FQNEAQ (reference sequence). The CDR3 sequence is CASSRWTTTNTGELFF. In DNA, the CDR3 is TGTGCCAGCAGCCGATGGACAACCACGAACACCGGGGAGCTGTTTTTT. Full variable domain (outside the CDR3, taken from reference TRBV7-9 and TRBJ2-2): DTGVSQNPRHKITKRGQNVTFRCDPISEHNRLYWYRQTLGQGPEFLTYFQNEAQLEKSRLLSDRFSAERPKGSFSTLEIQRTEQGDSAMYLCASSRWTTTNTGELFFGEGSRLTVL.